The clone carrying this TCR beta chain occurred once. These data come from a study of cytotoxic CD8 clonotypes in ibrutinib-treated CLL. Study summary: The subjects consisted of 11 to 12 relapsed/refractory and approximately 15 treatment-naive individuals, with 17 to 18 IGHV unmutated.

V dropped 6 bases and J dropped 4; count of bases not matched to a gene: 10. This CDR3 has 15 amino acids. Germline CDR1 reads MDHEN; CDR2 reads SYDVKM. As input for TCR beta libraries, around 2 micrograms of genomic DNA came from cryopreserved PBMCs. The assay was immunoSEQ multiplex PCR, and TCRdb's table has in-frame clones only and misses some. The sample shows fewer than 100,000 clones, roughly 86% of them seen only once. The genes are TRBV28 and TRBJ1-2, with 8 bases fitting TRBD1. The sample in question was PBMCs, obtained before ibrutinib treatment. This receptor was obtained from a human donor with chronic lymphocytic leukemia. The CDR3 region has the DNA TGTGCCAGCAGCACTACCGGGACAGGACTCTATGGCTACACCTTC. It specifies CASSTTGTGLYGYTF.